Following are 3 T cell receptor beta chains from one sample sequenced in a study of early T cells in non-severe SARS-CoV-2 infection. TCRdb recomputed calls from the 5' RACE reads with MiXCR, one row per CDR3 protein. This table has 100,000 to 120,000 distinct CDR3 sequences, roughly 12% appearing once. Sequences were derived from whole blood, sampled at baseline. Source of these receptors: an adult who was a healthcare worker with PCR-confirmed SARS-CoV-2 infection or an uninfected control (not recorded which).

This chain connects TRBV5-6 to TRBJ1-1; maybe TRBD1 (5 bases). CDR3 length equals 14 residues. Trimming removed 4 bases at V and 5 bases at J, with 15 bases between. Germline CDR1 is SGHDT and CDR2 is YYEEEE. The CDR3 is CASSPVNQGTEAFF. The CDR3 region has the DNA TGTGCCAGCAGCCCAGTAAATCAGGGTACTGAAGCTTTCTTT. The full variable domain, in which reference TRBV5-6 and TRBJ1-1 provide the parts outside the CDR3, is DAGVTQSPTHLIKTRGQQVTLRCSPKSGHDTVSWYQQALGQGPQFIFQYYEEEERQRGNFPDRFSGHQFPNYSSELNVNALLLGDSALYLCASSPVNQGTEAFFGQGTRLTVV.

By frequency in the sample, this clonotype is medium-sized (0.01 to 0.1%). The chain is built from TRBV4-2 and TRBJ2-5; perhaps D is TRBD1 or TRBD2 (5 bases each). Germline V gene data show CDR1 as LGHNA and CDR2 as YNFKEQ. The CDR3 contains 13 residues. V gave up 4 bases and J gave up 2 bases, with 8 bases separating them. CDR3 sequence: CASSRGRQETQYF. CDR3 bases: TGTGCCAGCAGCCGGGGACGGCAAGAGACCCAGTACTTC.

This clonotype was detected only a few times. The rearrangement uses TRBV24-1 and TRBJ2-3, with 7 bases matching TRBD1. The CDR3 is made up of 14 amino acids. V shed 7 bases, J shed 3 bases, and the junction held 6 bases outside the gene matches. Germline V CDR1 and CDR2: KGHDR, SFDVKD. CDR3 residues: CATSRQGSTDTQYF. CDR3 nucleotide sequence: TGTGCCACCAGCAGACAGGGTTCGACAGATACGCAGTATTTT.